The 17 T cell receptor beta chains given below trace back to one sample, sequenced in a study of blood T cell repertoires in COVID-19. The assay was immunoSEQ multiplex PCR, and TCRdb's table has in-frame clones only and misses some. The sample contains around 32,000 clones, 90% to 95% of which appear only once. Material: peripheral blood. These receptors were collected from a male donor with active COVID-19.

This clone has just a few counts. The chain couples TRBV12-3 or TRBV12-4 to TRBJ1-1; D is undetermined. Trimming removed 0 bases at V and 10 bases at J, with 12 bases between. This CDR3 has 13 residues. The DNA for the CDR3 is TGTGCCAGCAGTTTAGCCGGTAAATTTAGAGCTTTCTTT. The encoded protein is CASSLAGKFRAFF.

The J gene is TRBJ2-1, the V gene TRBV2; D gene uncertain. Germline V gives CDR1 SNHLY, CDR2 FYNNEI. The CDR3 extends over 13 amino acids. Trimming removed 7 bases at V and 4 bases at J, with 11 bases between. The CDR3 loop reads CASIDNHYNEQFF. In DNA form, the CDR3 reads TGTGCCAGCATTGACAATCATTACAATGAGCAGTTCTTC.

This chain uses TRBV7-8 with TRBJ1-1; no clear D gene. The V end was cut by 0 bases, the J end by 6 bases, with 17 bases between. This CDR3 spans 16 amino acids. CDR1 and CDR2 from the germline V gene are SGHVS and FQNEAQ. The CDR3 DNA follows: TGTGCCAGCAGCTTAGCTGCGGGTGGTAATGCTGCTGAAGCTTTCTTT. Translating it yields CASSLAAGGNAAEAFF. The entire variable domain, with the rest obtained from reference TRBV7-8 and TRBJ1-1, is as follows: GAGVSQSPRYKVAKRGQDVALRCDPISGHVSLFWYQQALGQGPEFLTYFQNEAQLDKSGLPSDRFFAERPEGSVSTLKIQRTQQEDSAVYLCASSLAAGGNAAEAFFGQGTRLTVV.

The table lists this clone with a count of one. The chain couples TRBV7-8 to TRBJ1-1; no firm D call. The CDR3 runs to 13 residues. Trimming took off 8 bases at V and 1 base at J, with 11 bases between the two ends. CDR1 and CDR2 (germline): SGHVS, FQNEAQ. The CDR3 DNA reads TGTGCCAGCGAGAGCACGGGGAACACTGAAGCTTTCTTT. It is translated as CASESTGNTEAFF.

The CDR3 loop is CASSPSLNQPQHF. The CDR3 DNA reads as TGTGCCAGCAGCCCCTCCCTAAATCAGCCCCAGCATTTT. The chain carries TRBV7-8 and TRBJ1-5; D is ambiguous. This CDR3 has 13 amino acids. Germline V gene data show CDR1 as SGHVS and CDR2 as FQNEAQ. Trimming removed 5 bases at V and 4 bases at J, with 9 bases between.

This clone was counted a single time. The rearrangement links TRBV18 to TRBJ1-4; 8 nucleotides agree with TRBD1. The junction had 3 bases not matched to a gene; V was cut back by 2 bases and J by 7 bases. This CDR3 contains 14 residues. Germline values: CDR1 KGHSH, CDR2 LQKENI. This CDR3 reads CASSPRTGPEKLFF. CDR3 bases: TGTGCCAGCTCACCAAGGACAGGGCCTGAAAAACTGTTTTTT.

The chain is built from TRBV11-2 and TRBJ2-2, with 8 positions matching TRBD2. CDR1 and CDR2 from the germline V gene are SGHAT and FQNNGV. CDR3 length equals 15 residues. J gave up 7 bases and V 5 bases, and 9 bases lay outside the gene matches. CDR3 sequence: CASSPGTRVNGELFF. DNA of the CDR3: TGTGCCAGCAGCCCCGGGACTAGGGTTAACGGGGAGCTGTTTTTT.

The V gene is TRBV3-1 (or the pseudogene TRBV3-2), the J gene TRBJ2-6, with 9 bases aligning to TRBD1. CDR1 LGHDT and CDR2 YNNKEL come from the germline V gene (reference sequence). V lost 6 bases, J lost 1 base, and 7 bases stayed unmatched. The CDR3 extends over 17 amino acids. The CDR3 reads CASRKQGAGSGANVLTF. CDR3 DNA: TGTGCCAGCAGAAAACAGGGGGCAGGATCTGGGGCCAACGTCCTGACTTTC.

The table lists this clone with a few counts. The chain recombines TRBV20-1 with TRBJ1-1; 7 nucleotides line up with TRBD1. The CDR3 is 14 residues long. V lost 4 bases, J lost 0 bases, and 5 bases stayed unmatched. CDR1 and CDR2 (germline): DFQATT, SNEGSKA (reference sequence). CDR3 sequence reads: CSANDRALNTEAFF. CDR3 DNA: TGCAGTGCTAATGACAGGGCCTTGAACACTGAAGCTTTCTTT.

CDR3 residues: CASSREGVYNEQFF. CDR3 in DNA: TGTGCCAGCAGCCGTGAGGGGGTTTACAATGAGCAGTTCTTC. The rearrangement joins TRBV13 to TRBJ2-1, with D possibly TRBD1 on 6 matching bases. The V end lost 5 bases, the J end lost 4 bases, and 12 bases lay between the germline ends. CDR3 length: 14 residues. CDR1 and CDR2 (germline): PRHDT, FYEKMQ (reference sequence).

The CDR3 sequence is CASSSGGANTGELFF. The CDR3, as DNA: TGTGCCAGCAGCTCAGGGGGCGCGAACACCGGGGAGCTGTTTTTT. This chain links TRBV7-6 with TRBJ2-2, with 8 positions matching TRBD1. CDR1 and CDR2 from the germline V gene are SGHVS and FNYEAQ. This CDR3 has 15 amino acids. J was trimmed by 0 bases and V by 4 bases; bases with no gene match: 1.

The V and J genes are TRBV19 and TRBJ1-2; 7 bases are a match to TRBD1. Germline CDR1 and CDR2: LNHDA and SQIVND (reference sequence). CDR3 length: 17 amino acids. J lost 4 bases, V lost 7 bases, and 18 bases had no gene match. The CDR3 bases are TGTGCCAGTACCCGGTTCGGGGACAGACCCTCTATCTATGGCTACACCTTC. Translation gives CASTRFGDRPSIYGYTF.

The V and J genes are TRBV30 and TRBJ2-5, with TRBD2 matching over 11 bases. The CDR3 covers 15 residues. Losses at the gene ends were 1 base for V and 7 bases for J; bases not matched to a gene: 8. Germline CDR1 GTSNPN, CDR2 SVGIG (reference sequence). The CDR3 region has the DNA TGTGCCTGGAGTGCCCTAGCGGGGGGAGGGGGGACCCAGTACTTC. Its protein product is CAWSALAGGGGTQYF.

The J gene is TRBJ2-1, the V gene TRBV7-3; TRBD2 might be the D (6 bases). Germline CDR1 and CDR2: SGHTA and FQGTGA. V lost 4 bases, J lost 3 bases, and 13 bases lay in between. CDR3 length: 15 amino acids. The CDR3 DNA follows: TGTGCCAGCAGCTCCGTTCGGGGGATCTACAATGAGCAGTTCTTC. It codes for CASSSVRGIYNEQFF.

The gene calls are TRBV3-1 (or the pseudogene TRBV3-2) and TRBJ1-2, with 10 bases matching TRBD1. Germline lookup yields CDR1 LGHDT and CDR2 YNNKEL (reference sequence). Losses at the gene ends were 4 bases for V and 4 bases for J; bases not matched to a gene: 3. This CDR3 region has 14 residues. The CDR3: CASSLGQGIYGYTF. CDR3 nucleotides: TGTGCCAGCAGCCTGGGACAGGGGATCTATGGCTACACCTTC.

The chain joins TRBV23-1 to TRBJ1-1; D might be TRBD1 (6 bases). TRBV23-1 is an ORF for which the function is uncertain. The CDR3 runs to 17 residues. Trimming left V 6 bases short and J 2 bases short, with 22 bases between. The CDR3, as DNA: TGCGCCAGCAGCCGTAGAAACGGACAGTGGATAAACACTGAAGCTTTCTTT. Its protein product is CASSRRNGQWINTEAFF.

The DNA for the CDR3 is TGTGCCAGCAGCCAAGAGGCACGAGCGGGGGCCGGCTACGAGCAGTACTTC. Amino acid sequence: CASSQEARAGAGYEQYF. V is TRBV4-2 and J is TRBJ2-7; 8 nucleotides align to TRBD2. The J segment lost 3 bases and the V segment lost 0 bases, leaving 10 bases of the junction unmatched. The CDR3 contains 17 residues. Germline CDR1 reads LGHNA; CDR2 reads YNFKEQ.